These 30 T cell receptor beta chains were sequenced from one sample in a study of Tregs in tolerant kidney transplant recipients. Recipient PBMCs carried a CFSE label and met irradiated graft donor PBMCs for approximately 6 days before FACS sorting. Their antigens are not known. Repertoires were generated with immunoSEQ multiplex PCR, while TCRdb's copy carries only in-frame clones and drops some. Altogether about 8,300 clones are present, about 34% being singletons, with the ten largest covering 5.8%. Sequenced material: CD8+ T cells from blood cultured with allogeneic cells, taken before the transplant. These receptor sequences come from a human patient who received a combined kidney and bone marrow transplant.

In this sample, this clone turned up once. The chain is built from TRBV7-2 and TRBJ2-1; D not resolved. V was trimmed by 7 bases and J by 4 bases, leaving 11 bases between them. This CDR3 spans 13 amino acids. The V gene's germline CDR1 is SGHTA and CDR2 FQGNSA. CDR3: CASTSIEYNEQFF. The CDR3 DNA follows: TGTGCCAGCACCTCAATAGAGTACAATGAGCAGTTCTTC.

J is TRBJ2-3 and V is TRBV13; perhaps TRBD2 as D (5 bases). The CDR3 sequence is 14 residues long. V was cut by 1 base and J by 1 base, with 6 bases left in between. The V gene's germline CDR1 is PRHDT and CDR2 FYEKMQ (reference sequence). The CDR3 nucleotides read TGTGCCAGCAGCTTAGACGGGGGCACAGATACGCAGTATTTT. Amino acids: CASSLDGGTDTQYF.

This clone is medium-sized by share. The rearrangement joins TRBV27 to TRBJ2-1, with D possibly matching TRBD2 (7 bases). V was cut by 0 bases and J by 7 bases, with 10 bases left in between. The CDR3 has 14 amino acids. The germline CDR1 and CDR2 sequences are MNHEY and SMNVEV (reference sequence). The CDR3 DNA follows: TGTGCCAGCAGTTTATCGGGGGGGGCAAATGAGCAGTTCTTC. It yields the protein CASSLSGGANEQFF.

This clone has more than one count but fewer than ten. This chain connects TRBV19 to TRBJ2-7; 12 positions match TRBD1. Looked up from germline, CDR1 is LNHDA and CDR2 is SQIVND (reference sequence). This CDR3 contains 15 residues. The V segment lost 3 bases and the J segment 4 bases; nucleotides outside the gene matches: 4. CDR3 region: CASSIQGQGAYEQYF. CDR3 coding DNA: TGTGCCAGTAGTATTCAGGGACAGGGGGCTTACGAGCAGTACTTC.

There are a few counts of this clone. The J gene is TRBJ2-1, the V gene TRBV9, with 9 bases identical to TRBD2. V lost 4 bases and J lost 8; bases outside the gene matches: 10. This CDR3 region has 15 residues. Germline CDR1 reads SGDLS; CDR2 reads YYNGEE. The CDR3 nucleotides are TGTGCCAGCAGCCCGTCGGGACTAGCTGGCGATGAGCAGTTCTTC. This translates into CASSPSGLAGDEQFF.

DNA of the CDR3: TGTGCCAGCAGCGTTGGAGGGGGCGATGAAAAACTGTTTTTT. Translation gives CASSVGGGDEKLFF. The genes are TRBV9 and TRBJ1-4, with 7 bases aligning to TRBD1. CDR3 length: 14 residues. The trim removed 2 bases at V and 6 bases at J, leaving 4 bases unmatched. The germline gives CDR1 SGDLS, CDR2 YYNGEE.

The V gene is TRBV5-5, the J gene TRBJ1-1, with 7 bases lining up with TRBD1. V shed 4 bases, J shed 0 bases, and the junction held 6 bases outside the gene matches. The CDR3 spans 15 residues. From germline, CDR1 is SGHKS and CDR2 YYEKEE (reference sequence). CDR3 bases: TGTGCCAGCAGCCCGACAGGGTTCGTGAACACTGAAGCTTTCTTT. It encodes CASSPTGFVNTEAFF.

This clone is labeled large. This CDR3 reads CASSVARHGTNTGELFF. DNA of the CDR3: TGTGCCAGCAGCGTAGCCCGACACGGAACGAACACCGGGGAGCTGTTTTTT. The J gene is TRBJ2-2, the V gene TRBV9; D unclear. Per germline, CDR1 SGDLS and CDR2 YYNGEE. There are 17 residues in the CDR3. Trimming stripped 0 bases from V and 0 bases from J, with 12 bases between.

This clone was detected a few times. The rearrangement uses TRBV7-9 and TRBJ2-1; D possibly corresponds to TRBD2 (6 bases). CDR1 is SEHNR and CDR2 is FQNEAQ in the germline V gene (reference sequence). This CDR3 comprises 15 residues. V lost 1 base, J lost 8 bases, and 15 bases lay in between. The CDR3 coding sequence is TGTGCCAGCAGCTTAGGAGTCGGGAGATCGGATGAGCAGTTCTTC. Amino acid sequence: CASSLGVGRSDEQFF.

By proportion, this clone is medium-sized. The V gene is TRBV6-5, the J gene TRBJ2-1; 8 bases are a match to TRBD2. V was pared by 2 bases and J by 8 bases, with 5 bases of the junction left unmatched. This CDR3 spans 14 amino acids. Germline CDR1 reads MNHEY; CDR2 reads SVGAGI. The CDR3 is CASSYRGGRHEQFF. In DNA form, the CDR3 reads TGTGCCAGCAGTTACCGGGGGGGCAGGCATGAGCAGTTCTTC.

The V gene is TRBV4-1, the J gene TRBJ2-2, with D maybe TRBD2 (6 bases). The CDR3 runs to 16 residues. The V end lost 1 base, the J end lost 8 bases, and 17 bases lay between the germline ends. Per germline, CDR1 MGHRA and CDR2 YSYEKL. The CDR3 DNA reads TGCGCCAGCAGCCAAGTTGCGGGGCTCGTGAGGGGGGAGCTGTTTTTT. It specifies CASSQVAGLVRGELFF.

In its sample, this clone is medium-sized. This same CDR3 is encoded by further DNA sequences in the sample. The chain joins TRBV27 to TRBJ2-2, with D uncertain. Germline V gene lookup returns CDR1 MNHEY and CDR2 SMNVEV (reference sequence). V gave up 5 bases and J gave up 4 bases, with 5 bases separating them. CDR3 size: 12 residues. The CDR3 loop reads CASSILTGELFF. In DNA, the CDR3 is TGTGCCAGCAGTATCCTCACCGGGGAGCTGTTTTTT.

The genes are TRBV6-5 and TRBJ2-5, with unresolved D. The CDR3 consists of 15 residues. Trimming left V 2 bases short and J 4 bases short, with 14 bases between. Looked up from germline, CDR1 is MNHEY and CDR2 is SVGAGI. The CDR3 nucleotides are TGTGCCAGCAGTTACGACGGTAGGAGAGGAGAGACCCAGTACTTC. This codes for CASSYDGRRGETQYF.

This clone was counted a few times. This chain joins TRBV4-2 and TRBJ2-1; TRBD2 aligns across 8 bases. CDR3 length equals 13 residues. The germline V gene has CDR1 LGHNA and CDR2 YNFKEQ. V dropped 3 bases and J dropped 10; count of bases not matched to a gene: 5. The CDR3 loop is CASSQGLVAEQFF. CDR3 nucleotide sequence: TGTGCCAGCAGCCAGGGACTAGTTGCCGAGCAGTTCTTC.

In its sample, this clone is medium-sized. This chain connects TRBV7-6 to TRBJ2-7; 7 nucleotides align to TRBD1. Trimming at V came to 1 base and at J to 1 base, leaving 1 base not matched to a gene. The germline gives CDR1 SGHVS, CDR2 FNYEAQ. The CDR3 contains 14 residues. CDR3 amino acids: CASSLETGSYEQYF. As DNA, the CDR3 is TGTGCCAGCAGCTTAGAGACAGGGTCCTACGAGCAGTACTTC.

This clone is judged medium-sized. The rearrangement joins TRBV4-1 to TRBJ1-1; 7 positions match TRBD1. The junction had 3 bases not matched to a gene; V was cut back by 4 bases and J by 4 bases. CDR3 length: 13 residues. The germline V gene has CDR1 MGHRA and CDR2 YSYEKL. CDR3 sequence reads: CASSLTGATEAFF. For the CDR3, the DNA is TGCGCCAGCAGCCTTACAGGGGCCACTGAAGCTTTCTTT.

As regards this clone: A read error may produce the germline difference seen at one junction end. Different DNA sequences within this sample yield the same CDR3. V usage is TRBV5-4 and J usage is TRBJ1-6, with 8 bases matching TRBD1. Germline V CDR1 and CDR2: SGHNT, YYREEE (reference sequence). The CDR3 is made up of 14 amino acids. CDR3: CASSRTGINSPLHF. The CDR3 DNA follows: TGTGCCAGCAGCCGGACAGGGATTAATTCCCCCCTCCACTTT.

This clone showed up just a few times. The genes are TRBV6-6 and TRBJ1-1; D gene unclear. The CDR3 extends over 10 amino acids. The V gene lost 6 bases and the J gene lost 10 bases, with 9 bases spanning the gap. CDR1 and CDR2 from the germline V gene are MNHNY and SVGAGI (reference sequence). The CDR3 sequence is CASRGRIAFF. CDR3 sequence (DNA): TGTGCCAGCAGGGGGAGAATAGCTTTCTTT.

By share, this clone counts as medium-sized. CDR3 DNA: TGTGCCAGTAGTTTCGGCAGGCGAGCCAAAAACATTCAGTACTTC. Encoded protein: CASSFGRRAKNIQYF. The chain carries TRBV19 and TRBJ2-4; D is unclear. Deletions cut 5 bases from V and 0 bases from J, with 11 bases between. This CDR3 region has 15 residues. Germline V gene data show CDR1 as LNHDA and CDR2 as SQIVND (reference sequence). The full variable domain, with the rest looked up from reference TRBV19 and TRBJ2-4, is DGGITQSPKYLFRKEGQNVTLSCEQNLNHDAMYWYRQDPGQGLRLIYYSQIVNDFQKGDIAEGYSVSREKKESFPLTVTSAQKNPTAFYLCASSFGRRAKNIQYFGAGTRLSVL.

This chain connects TRBV27 to TRBJ2-7, with TRBD1 matching 9 bases. This CDR3 has 15 residues. Germline CDR1 reads MNHEY; CDR2 reads SMNVEV (reference sequence). Losses at the gene ends were 2 bases for V and 4 bases for J; bases not matched to a gene: 6. The CDR3 region is CASSLGWTGEYEQYF. The CDR3 nucleotides are TGTGCCAGCAGTTTAGGGTGGACAGGGGAGTACGAGCAGTACTTC.

The genes are TRBV13 and TRBJ1-1, with D unclear. The CDR3 has 12 residues. V was shortened by 5 bases and J by 7 bases, with 11 bases between the two germline ends. CDR1 is PRHDT and CDR2 is FYEKMQ in the germline V gene (reference sequence). The CDR3 here is CASSRQPLEAFF. CDR3 nucleotides: TGTGCCAGCAGCCGTCAACCACTTGAAGCTTTCTTT.

The chain links TRBV29-1 to TRBJ2-1, with 11 bases identical to TRBD1. Looked up from germline, CDR1 is SQVTM and CDR2 is ANQGSEA. V dropped 3 bases and J dropped 9; count of bases not matched to a gene: 7. The CDR3 is 14 residues long. The DNA of the CDR3 is TGCAGCGTTGAGGGAGGACAGGGGGCGAGTGAGCAGTTCTTC. As protein: CSVEGGQGASEQFF.

V is TRBV7-6 and J is TRBJ2-7; TRBD1 matches 7 bases. Germline V lookup: CDR1 SGHVS, CDR2 FNYEAQ. V shed 5 bases, J shed 7 bases, and the junction held 8 bases outside the gene matches. The CDR3 has 13 residues. The CDR3 DNA sequence: TGTGCCAGCAGCCCATCTTCAGGGGGAGAGCAGTACTTC. It translates to CASSPSSGGEQYF. Combining the CDR3 with reference TRBV7-6 and TRBJ2-7 gives the whole variable domain GAGVSQSPRYKVTKRGQDVALRCDPISGHVSLYWYRQALGQGPEFLTYFNYEAQQDKSGLPNDRFSAERPEGSISTLTIQRTEQRDSAMYRCASSPSSGGEQYFGPGTRLTVT.

The chain carries TRBV5-1 and TRBJ1-1; 7 nucleotides align to TRBD1. From germline, CDR1 is SGHRS and CDR2 YFSETQ. Unmatched junction bases numbered 5, after V lost 4 bases and J lost 5 bases. The CDR3 spans 13 residues. The CDR3 nucleotides read TGCGCCAGCAGCCAGGGGGTGACGACTGAAGCTTTCTTT. Translation: CASSQGVTTEAFF.

This chain joins TRBV9 and TRBJ2-5; D perhaps matches TRBD1 (5 bases). In germline, CDR1 is SGDLS, CDR2 YYNGEE. CDR3 length: 15 residues. With 0 bases removed from V and 3 bases from J, the gap between germline ends came to 12 bases. The CDR3 loop reads CASSVGTTNKETQYF. In DNA form, the CDR3 reads TGTGCCAGCAGCGTAGGGACAACAAATAAAGAGACCCAGTACTTC.

This clone was seen only a few times. V and J are TRBV7-6 and TRBJ1-2; 8 bases line up with TRBD1. Germline loops: CDR1 SGHVS, CDR2 FNYEAQ. V was pared by 1 base and J by 5 bases, with 0 bases of the junction left unmatched. The CDR3 extends over 13 amino acids. CDR3 sequence reads: CASSLGTGYGYTF. CDR3 in DNA: TGTGCCAGCAGCTTAGGGACAGGGTATGGCTACACCTTC.

This chain uses TRBV2 with TRBJ2-5; 16 nucleotides agree with TRBD2. The CDR3 contains 16 residues. Losses at the gene ends were 8 bases for V and 6 bases for J; bases not matched to a gene: 9. CDR1 is SNHLY, CDR2 FYNNEI, per germline. This CDR3 is CASPGTSGRGLQTQYF. Written as DNA, the CDR3 is TGTGCCAGCCCCGGGACTAGCGGGAGGGGGCTCCAGACCCAGTACTTC.

This sequence joins TRBV14 and TRBJ2-7; 7 bases align to TRBD1. The length of the CDR3 is 16 residues. With 3 bases clipped from V and 3 bases from J, the junction kept 11 bases outside the gene matches. Germline V CDR1 and CDR2: SGHDN, FVKESK. The CDR3 sequence: CASSQGPGQKNYEQYF. CDR3 coding DNA: TGTGCCAGCAGCCAGGGACCGGGACAGAAAAACTACGAGCAGTACTTC.

This clone is categorized as medium-sized (0.01 to 0.1%). The rearrangement uses TRBV15 and TRBJ1-1; D remains unclear. Per germline, CDR1 LNHNV and CDR2 YYDKDF (reference sequence). This CDR3 spans 15 amino acids. V lost 5 bases, J lost 2 bases, and 15 bases lay in between. The CDR3 bases are TGTGCCACCAGCTCTAAAGATCGGTTAAACACTGAAGCTTTCTTT. Amino acid sequence: CATSSKDRLNTEAFF.

The V gene is TRBV5-6, the J gene TRBJ1-3; no firm D call. V shed 0 bases and J shed 3 bases, with 10 bases lying between them. The CDR3 runs to 15 residues. Per germline, CDR1 SGHDT and CDR2 YYEEEE. In DNA, the CDR3 is TGTGCCAGCAGCTTGGCCCGGGTCCGTGGAAACACCATATATTTT. This encodes CASSLARVRGNTIYF.